Listed here are 9 T cell receptor beta chains from one sample, sequenced in a study of cytomegalovirus exposure and HLA in healthy donors. The PCR used 60 Vbeta and 13 Jbeta primers. Repertoires were generated with immunoSEQ multiplex PCR, while TCRdb's copy carries only in-frame clones and drops some. This table holds more than 200,000 clones, around 83% found once. Sample: PBMCs. The receptors were gathered from a girl between 10 and 17 years old in good health and CMV-seronegative.

The J gene is TRBJ2-3, the V gene TRBV6-6, with D unclear. This CDR3 has 12 amino acids. Germline CDR1 is MNHNY and CDR2 is SVGAGI (reference sequence). V was clipped by 4 bases and J by 0 bases, with 2 bases between them. The CDR3 protein is CASSSSTDTQYF. Written as DNA, the CDR3 is TGTGCCAGCAGTTCTAGCACAGATACGCAGTATTTT.

This clone was observed a few times. V usage is TRBV5-6 and J usage is TRBJ1-2; D is undetermined. V was shortened by 5 bases and J by 1 base, with 9 bases between the two germline ends. Germline V gene lookup returns CDR1 SGHDT and CDR2 YYEEEE. The CDR3 length is 13 residues. Here the CDR3 DNA reads TGTGCCAGCAGTCTAGAGGTTAACTATGGCTACACCTTC. It yields the protein CASSLEVNYGYTF.

This chain links TRBV28 with TRBJ2-1, with 9 bases identical to TRBD1. This CDR3 has 17 residues. The V and J ends lost 6 bases and 1 base, in that order; junction bases with no gene match: 10. Germline V lookup: CDR1 MDHEN, CDR2 SYDVKM. This CDR3 is CASRGGPGTGSYNEQFF. CDR3 in DNA: TGTGCCAGCAGGGGCGGACCCGGGACAGGGTCCTACAATGAGCAGTTCTTC.

V gene TRBV2 combines with J gene TRBJ1-4, with D perhaps TRBD1 (6 bases). Germline assignment: CDR1 SNHLY and CDR2 FYNNEI. This CDR3 has 15 residues. V was shortened by 8 bases and J by 5 bases, with 18 bases between the two germline ends. The CDR3 region is CASSTEQGGNEKLFF. Here the CDR3 DNA reads TGTGCCAGCTCTACCGAACAGGGAGGGAATGAAAAACTGTTTTTT.

The rearrangement links TRBV6-6 to TRBJ1-5; 7 nucleotides match TRBD1. CDR1 MNHNY and CDR2 SVGAGI come from the germline V gene (reference sequence). Germline trimming cut 3 bases from V and 3 bases from J; bases unmatched to any gene: 2. The CDR3 contains 14 residues. Here the CDR3 DNA reads TGTGCCAGCAGTTATGAGGGGGCCAATCAGCCCCAGCATTTT. Its translation is CASSYEGANQPQHF.

The CDR3 loop is CASSLALGTGASSYNEQFF. The DNA of the CDR3 is TGTGCCAGCAGCTTGGCCCTAGGGACAGGGGCGAGCTCCTACAATGAGCAGTTCTTC. The chain joins TRBV5-5 to TRBJ2-1; 10 bases match TRBD1. The germline V gene encodes CDR1 SGHKS and CDR2 YYEKEE (reference sequence). V lost 0 bases, J lost 0 bases, and 9 bases stayed unmatched. The CDR3 has 19 residues.

This clone was found a few times. The chain couples TRBV2 to TRBJ1-1; TRBD1 is a possible D gene (6 bases). Germline V CDR1 and CDR2: SNHLY, FYNNEI. The V end was cut by 6 bases, the J end by 4 bases, with 15 bases between. This CDR3 comprises 14 residues. CDR3 protein: CASRRQDRSTEAFF. In nucleotides, the CDR3 is TGTGCCAGCAGGAGACAGGACAGATCCACTGAAGCTTTCTTT.

This chain links TRBV28 with TRBJ2-3; perhaps TRBD2 as D (5 bases). Between the trimmed V and J ends, which lost 3 bases and 2 bases, there was a span of 6 bases. Germline CDR1 is MDHEN and CDR2 is SYDVKM. This CDR3 spans 13 amino acids. CDR3 amino acids: CASSFSATDTQYF. DNA for the CDR3: TGTGCCAGCAGTTTTAGCGCCACAGATACGCAGTATTTT. The variable domain in full, completed from reference TRBV28 and TRBJ2-3, reads DVKVTQSSRYLVKRTGEKVFLECVQDMDHENMFWYRQDPGLGLRLIYFSYDVKMKEKGDIPEGYSVSREKKERFSLILESASTNQTSMYLCASSFSATDTQYFGPGTRLTVL.

The rearrangement links TRBV29-1 to TRBJ1-5; TRBD1 agrees at 7 bases. The CDR3 has 13 residues. V lost 7 bases and J lost 2; bases outside the gene matches: 5. In germline, CDR1 is SQVTM, CDR2 ANQGSEA. This chain's CDR3 is CSARQGGNQPQHF. The CDR3, as DNA: TGCAGCGCCCGACAGGGCGGCAATCAGCCCCAGCATTTT.